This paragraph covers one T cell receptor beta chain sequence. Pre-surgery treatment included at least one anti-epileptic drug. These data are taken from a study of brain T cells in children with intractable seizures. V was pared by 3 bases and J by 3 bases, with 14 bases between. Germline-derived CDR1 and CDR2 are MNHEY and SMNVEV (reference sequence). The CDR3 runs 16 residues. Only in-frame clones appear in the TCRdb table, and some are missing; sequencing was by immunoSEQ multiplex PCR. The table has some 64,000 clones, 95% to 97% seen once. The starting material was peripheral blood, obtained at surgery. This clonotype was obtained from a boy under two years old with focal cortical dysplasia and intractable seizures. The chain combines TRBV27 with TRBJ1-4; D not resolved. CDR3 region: CASSFRSADANEKLFF. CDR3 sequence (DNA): TGTGCCAGCAGTTTCAGGTCGGCAGACGCTAATGAAAAACTGTTTTTT.